This TCR beta chain is from a study of technical replicates of blood from four donors. Germline CDR1 reads SEHNR; CDR2 reads FQNEAQ (reference sequence). The CDR3 sequence is 15 residues long. J was trimmed by 8 bases and V by 5 bases; bases with no gene match: 11. The data were produced by immunoSEQ multiplex PCR, yet TCRdb's version contains in-frame clones alone and is incomplete. The sample consists of about 94,000 clones, roughly 95% of them appearing once. This TCR was recovered from a human donor in good health. The sample was T cells isolated from PBMCs. V and J are TRBV7-9 and TRBJ2-1, with TRBD1 matching 8 bases. In DNA, the CDR3 is TGTGCCAGCAGCCCCTGGACAGGGAAGTTGGATGAGCAGTTCTTC. This codes for CASSPWTGKLDEQFF.